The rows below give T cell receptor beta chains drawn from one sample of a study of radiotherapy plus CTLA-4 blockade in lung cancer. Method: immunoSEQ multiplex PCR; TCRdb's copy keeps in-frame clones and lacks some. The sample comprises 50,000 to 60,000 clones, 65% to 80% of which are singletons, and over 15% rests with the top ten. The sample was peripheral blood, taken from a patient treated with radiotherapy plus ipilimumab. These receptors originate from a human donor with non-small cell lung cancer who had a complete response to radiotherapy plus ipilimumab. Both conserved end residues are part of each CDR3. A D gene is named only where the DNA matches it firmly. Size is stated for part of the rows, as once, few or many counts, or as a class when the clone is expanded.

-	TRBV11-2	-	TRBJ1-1	CASSPDSLNTEAFF	TGTGCCAGCAGCCCAGACAGCCTGAACACTGAAGCTTTCTTT
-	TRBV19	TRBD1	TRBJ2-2	CASNRQGGTGELFF	TGTGCCAGTAATCGACAGGGTGGAACCGGGGAGCTGTTTTTT
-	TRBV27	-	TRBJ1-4	CASSPYREGPRKLFF	TGTGCCAGCAGTCCTTACAGGGAAGGCCCCCGAAAACTGTTTTTT
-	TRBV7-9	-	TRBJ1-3	CASSFGSSGNTIYF	TGTGCCAGCAGCTTCGGGAGCTCTGGAAACACCATATATTTT
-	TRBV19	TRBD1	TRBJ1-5	CASRQGAEQPQHF	TGTGCCAGTCGACAGGGCGCGGAGCAGCCCCAGCATTTT
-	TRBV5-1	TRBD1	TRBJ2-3	CACQGAGDTQYF	TGCGCCTGTCAGGGGGCCGGAGATACGCAGTATTTT
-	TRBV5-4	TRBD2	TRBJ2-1	CAIQLAGGHNEQFF	TGTGCCATCCAACTAGCGGGAGGCCACAATGAGCAGTTCTTC
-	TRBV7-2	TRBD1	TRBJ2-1	CASTEKLQGNEQFF	TGTGCCAGCACCGAAAAACTACAGGGGAATGAGCAGTTCTTC
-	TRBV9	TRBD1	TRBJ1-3	CASSAQNRGHGNTIYF	TGTGCCAGCAGCGCCCAAAACAGGGGGCACGGAAACACCATATATTTT
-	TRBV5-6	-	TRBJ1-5	CASSLRGAINQPQHF	TGTGCCAGCAGCCTCAGGGGCGCAATCAATCAGCCCCAGCATTTT
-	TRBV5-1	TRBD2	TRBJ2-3	CASSFSGGATDTQYF	TGCGCCAGCAGCTTTAGCGGGGGGGCGACAGATACGCAGTATTTT
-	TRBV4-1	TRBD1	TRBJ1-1	CASTRGDTEAFF	TGCGCCAGCACCAGGGGGGACACTGAAGCTTTCTTT
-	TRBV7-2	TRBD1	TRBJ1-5	CASSTGQGSVGRPQHF	TGTGCCAGCAGCACCGGACAGGGGTCGGTCGGACGGCCCCAGCATTTT
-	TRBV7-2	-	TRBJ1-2	CASSSYNYGYTF	TGTGCCAGCAGCTCGTATAACTATGGCTACACCTTC
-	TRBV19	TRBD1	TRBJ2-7	CATTGDSSYEQYF	TGTGCCACCACCGGGGACAGCTCCTACGAGCAGTACTTC
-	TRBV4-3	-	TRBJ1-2	CASSQELGAGDYGYTF	TGCGCCAGCAGCCAAGAATTGGGGGCAGGGGACTATGGCTACACCTTC
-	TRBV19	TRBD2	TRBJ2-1	CASSIGGTSGHTPFF	TGTGCCAGTAGTATTGGTGGGACTAGCGGCCATACACCGTTCTTC
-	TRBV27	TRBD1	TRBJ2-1	CASSLDRLSYNEQFF	TGTGCCAGCAGTTTGGACAGGTTATCCTACAATGAGCAGTTCTTC
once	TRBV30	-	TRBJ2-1	CAWSVGRTNQIPNEQFF	TGTGCCTGGAGTGTTGGAAGGACTAACCAAATCCCTAATGAGCAGTTCTTC
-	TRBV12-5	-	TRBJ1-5	CASGLDEGNQPQHF	TGTGCTAGTGGTTTGGACGAGGGCAATCAGCCCCAGCATTTT
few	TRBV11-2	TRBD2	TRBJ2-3	CASSLPIAGGPSTDTQYF	TGTGCCAGCAGCTTACCCATAGCGGGGGGGCCAAGCACAGATACGCAGTATTTT
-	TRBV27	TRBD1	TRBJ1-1	CASSLSGQRNTEAFF	TGTGCCAGCAGTTTATCGGGACAGCGGAACACTGAAGCTTTCTTT